The clone carrying this T cell receptor beta chain was detected a few times. CDR3 size: 12 residues. Germline lookup yields CDR1 GTSNPN and CDR2 SVGIG (reference sequence). Losses at the gene ends were 8 bases for V and 4 bases for J; bases not matched to a gene: 6. Both 60 Vbeta primers and 13 Jbeta primers went into the PCR. Sequencing was performed with immunoSEQ multiplex PCR; in TCRdb, only in-frame clones are kept and a portion is missing. The sample has about 100,000 clones, 60% to 80% seen once. These data originate in a study of cytomegalovirus exposure and HLA in healthy donors. The chain links TRBV30 to TRBJ1-2, with 8 bases aligning to TRBD1. The receptor comes from a man between 60 and 70 years old in good health and CMV-seropositive. The material sequenced was PBMCs. CDR3 loop: CARDRRGYGYTF. For the CDR3, the DNA is TGTGCCAGGGACAGGCGTGGCTATGGCTACACCTTC.